A single sample gave rise to the 23 T cell receptor beta chains below, sequenced in a study of blood T cell repertoires in COVID-19. The repertoire was sequenced with immunoSEQ multiplex PCR; TCRdb's copy has only in-frame clones and lacks some. The sample comprises some 350,000 clones, roughly 89% of which are singletons, and around 3.5% rests with the top ten. Sequencing was done on a sample of peripheral blood. The receptor set was obtained from a woman aged 18 to 35 who had recovered from COVID-19.

V gene TRBV6-2 or TRBV6-3 combines with J gene TRBJ2-1; 10 bases line up with TRBD2. The germline V gene has CDR1 MNHEY and CDR2 SVGEGT. CDR3 length equals 13 residues. With 5 bases clipped from V and 10 bases from J, the junction kept 5 bases outside the gene matches. Here the CDR3 DNA reads TGTGCCAGCAGTCCCGGGACTAGCGTAGAGCAGTTCTTC. Amino acid sequence: CASSPGTSVEQFF.

The gene calls are TRBV12-5 and TRBJ1-1; 7 bases fit TRBD1. CDR1 and CDR2 from the germline V gene are LGHNT and FRNRAP. CDR3 length equals 15 residues. The ends lost 6 bases at V and 5 bases at J; junction bases unmatched: 12. DNA for the CDR3: TGTGCTAGTGGAGATGGCACAGGGGTTGGGACTGAAGCTTTCTTT. Amino acids: CASGDGTGVGTEAFF. Drawing the rest from reference TRBV12-5 and TRBJ1-1, the complete variable domain is DARVTQTPRHKVTEMGQEVTMRCQPILGHNTVFWYRQTMMQGLELLAYFRNRAPLDDSGMPKDRFSAEMPDATLATLKIQPSEPRDSAVYFCASGDGTGVGTEAFFGQGTRLTVV.

This clone was picked up one time. The V gene is TRBV5-1, the J gene TRBJ2-5; D is unresolved. V lost 0 bases, J lost 2 bases, and 5 bases lay in between. The CDR3 is 13 amino acids. In germline, CDR1 is SGHRS, CDR2 YFSETQ. The CDR3 DNA reads as TGCGCCAGCAGCTTGGGTCGGCAAGAGACCCAGTACTTC. Its protein is CASSLGRQETQYF.

This chain's CDR3 is CASSQDLLHGYTF. The CDR3 region has the DNA TGTGCCAGCAGCCAAGACCTTCTTCATGGCTACACCTTC. This rearrangement joins TRBV3-1 (or the pseudogene TRBV3-2) to TRBJ1-2; D is unclear. The ends were cut back, 0 bases at V and 6 bases at J, with 8 bases in the middle. CDR1 and CDR2 from the germline V gene are LGHDT and YNNKEL (reference sequence). CDR3 length equals 13 residues.

The V and J genes are TRBV11-2 and TRBJ2-5; 12 nucleotides agree with TRBD1. This CDR3 region has 17 residues. The V and J ends lost 0 bases and 5 bases, in that order; junction bases with no gene match: 7. Germline-derived CDR1 and CDR2 are SGHAT and FQNNGV. CDR3 region: CASSLEGDRGRFETQYF. The CDR3 coding sequence is TGTGCCAGCAGCTTAGAGGGGGACAGGGGGCGTTTCGAGACCCAGTACTTC.

The chain carries TRBV11-3 and TRBJ2-1; TRBD1 matches at 10 bases. Per germline, CDR1 SGHNT and CDR2 YENEEA. Germline trimming cut 4 bases from V and 2 bases from J; bases unmatched to any gene: 2. The CDR3 runs 15 residues. CDR3: CASSSGTGAYNEQFF. DNA of the CDR3: TGTGCCAGCAGCTCGGGGACAGGGGCCTACAATGAGCAGTTCTTC.

The gene calls are TRBV28 and TRBJ1-2; D possibly corresponds to TRBD1 (6 bases). The CDR3 length is 14 residues. Germline V lookup: CDR1 MDHEN, CDR2 SYDVKM. V was pared by 6 bases and J by 0 bases, with 11 bases between. CDR3 region: CASSLRGTNYGYTF. The DNA for the CDR3 is TGTGCCAGCAGCCTGAGGGGGACTAACTATGGCTACACCTTC.

This rearrangement joins TRBV7-2 to TRBJ2-3; 8 bases are shared with TRBD2. This CDR3 has 15 residues. The ends lost 7 bases at V and 4 bases at J; junction bases unmatched: 10. The germline CDR1 and CDR2 sequences are SGHTA and FQGNSA. The CDR3 DNA sequence: TGTGCCAGCATCCCAGCGGGAGTCTCGGCAGATACGCAGTATTTT. Its protein product is CASIPAGVSADTQYF.

This clone appeared a single time. V usage is TRBV18 and J usage is TRBJ2-2, with 8 bases aligning to TRBD1. The CDR3 has 14 residues. V lost 3 bases to trimming and J lost 5 bases; unmatched junction nucleotides: 2. Germline lookup yields CDR1 KGHSH and CDR2 LQKENI. CDR3: CASSPGQETGELFF. CDR3 DNA: TGTGCCAGCTCACCGGGACAGGAAACCGGGGAGCTGTTTTTT. The full variable domain, rest sourced from reference TRBV18 and TRBJ2-2, is NAGVMQNPRHLVRRRGQEARLRCSPMKGHSHVYWYRQLPEEGLKFMVYLQKENIIDESGMPKERFSAEFPKEGPSILRIQQVVRGDSAAYFCASSPGQETGELFFGEGSRLTVL.

The chain employs TRBV19 and TRBJ2-5, with 9 bases fitting TRBD2. Germline lookup yields CDR1 LNHDA and CDR2 SQIVND (reference sequence). This CDR3 comprises 15 residues. V lost 3 bases and J lost 3; bases outside the gene matches: 5. DNA for the CDR3: TGTGCCAGTAGTATCAGCGGGAGGCCCGAAGAGACCCAGTACTTC. Translation: CASSISGRPEETQYF.

The CDR3 loop is CASSYTPQGYLYGYTF. The CDR3 coding sequence is TGTGCCAGCAGTTACACTCCCCAGGGGTACCTCTATGGCTACACCTTC. The chain has TRBV6-5 and TRBJ1-2, with D possibly TRBD1 on 6 matching bases. V lost 2 bases and J lost 4, with 17 bases in between. The CDR3 is 16 amino acids. CDR1 MNHEY and CDR2 SVGAGI come from the germline V gene.

The chain employs TRBV5-6 and TRBJ2-1, with unresolved D. Germline-derived CDR1 and CDR2 are SGHDT and YYEEEE. The CDR3 has 16 residues. The V gene lost 4 bases and the J gene lost 2 bases, with 16 bases spanning the gap. The CDR3 loop is CASSLVVVMAYNEQFF. Written as DNA, the CDR3 is TGTGCCAGCAGCCTAGTTGTGGTAATGGCCTACAATGAGCAGTTCTTC.

The chain recombines TRBV19 with TRBJ2-3; 10 nucleotides match TRBD2. This CDR3 has 15 amino acids. Germline assignment: CDR1 LNHDA and CDR2 SQIVND (reference sequence). With 6 bases clipped from V and 3 bases from J, the junction kept 6 bases outside the gene matches. CDR3 bases: TGTGCCAGTAGCGCTAGCGGGAGCCAAACAGATACGCAGTATTTT. It specifies CASSASGSQTDTQYF.

The V and J genes are TRBV5-6 and TRBJ1-2; D is unclear. CDR1 SGHDT and CDR2 YYEEEE come from the germline V gene. V was shortened by 1 base and J by 7 bases, with 17 bases between the two germline ends. The CDR3 totals 15 residues. In DNA form, the CDR3 reads TGTGCCAGCAGCTTGTCTCTTGGCAGATTAGCTGGCTACACCTTC. Translation gives CASSLSLGRLAGYTF.

The CDR3 nucleotides are TGTGCCACCAGCAGAGAATCAGGCTCCGAGCAGTACGTC. It specifies CATSRESGSEQYV. The chain uses TRBV15 and TRBJ2-7; no clear D. Germline V gene lookup returns CDR1 LNHNV and CDR2 YYDKDF (reference sequence). This CDR3 has 13 amino acids. Trimming removed 0 bases at V and 6 bases at J, with 9 bases between.

V and J are TRBV9 and TRBJ1-6, with TRBD1 matching 7 bases. J lost 0 bases, V lost 2 bases, and 5 bases had no gene match. The CDR3 is 17 residues long. Germline assignment: CDR1 SGDLS and CDR2 YYNGEE. The CDR3 DNA is TGTGCCAGCAGCGTCGAGGGACAGAGCTCCTATAATTCACCCCTCCACTTT. This translates into CASSVEGQSSYNSPLHF.

This chain connects TRBV28 to TRBJ2-5; 9 nucleotides align to TRBD2. V shed 5 bases and J 5 bases; nucleotides not matched to a gene: 9. The CDR3 loop spans 15 amino acids. Per the germline V gene, CDR1 is MDHEN and CDR2 is SYDVKM. CDR3 protein: CASSPGLALLETQYF. CDR3 nucleotides: TGTGCCAGCAGTCCGGGACTAGCTCTTTTGGAGACCCAGTACTTC. Filled out from reference TRBV28 and TRBJ2-5, the complete variable domain reads DVKVTQSSRYLVKRTGEKVFLECVQDMDHENMFWYRQDPGLGLRLIYFSYDVKMKEKGDIPEGYSVSREKKERFSLILESASTNQTSMYLCASSPGLALLETQYFGPGTRLLVL.

The CDR3, as DNA: TGTGCCAGCAGTGAAGCGCCGGGGTCCTACGAGCAGTACGTC. Its translation is CASSEAPGSYEQYV. The chain combines TRBV6-1 with TRBJ2-7; TRBD2 is a possible D gene (5 bases). Per the germline V gene, CDR1 is MNHNS and CDR2 is SASEGT. Trimming took off 0 bases at V and 1 base at J, with 7 bases between the two ends. This CDR3 spans 14 amino acids.

The chain's CDR3 is CASSLGTGGYETQYF. CDR3 DNA: TGTGCCAGCAGCTTAGGGACAGGGGGCTACGAGACCCAGTACTTC. The gene calls are TRBV7-2 and TRBJ2-5, with 11 bases fitting TRBD1. The germline gives CDR1 SGHTA, CDR2 FQGNSA. The V gene end was trimmed by 1 base and the J gene end by 5 bases; junction bases not matched to a gene: 3. This CDR3 has 15 residues.

The chain joins TRBV7-9 to TRBJ1-1; TRBD1 is a possible D gene (5 bases). The length of the CDR3 is 13 residues. CDR1 and CDR2 from the germline V gene are SEHNR and FQNEAQ (reference sequence). Trimming took 5 bases from V and 4 from J, leaving 11 bases between them. The CDR3 reads CASSARVATEAFF. The CDR3 DNA sequence: TGTGCCAGCAGCGCCAGGGTTGCCACTGAAGCTTTCTTT.

V gene TRBV7-2 combines with J gene TRBJ2-3; the D gene is possibly TRBD1 (7 bases). Germline CDR1 reads SGHTA; CDR2 reads FQGNSA. V was cut by 5 bases and J by 6 bases, with 18 bases left in between. The CDR3 has 15 residues. CDR3 DNA sequence: TGTGCCAGCAGCAGGAGGGGGCTTGTGATGGATACGCAGTATTTT. Translation gives CASSRRGLVMDTQYF.

CDR3 coding DNA: TGTGCCAGTAGTATGGAGGACAGGAGCTCCTACAATGAGCAGTTCTTC. Translated: CASSMEDRSSYNEQFF. The chain links TRBV19 to TRBJ2-1; TRBD1 aligns across 7 bases. Germline V gives CDR1 LNHDA, CDR2 SQIVND (reference sequence). The CDR3 is 16 amino acids. Germline trimming cut 3 bases from V and 0 bases from J; bases unmatched to any gene: 5.

The chain uses TRBV18 and TRBJ2-1, with 8 bases identical to TRBD2. The CDR3 contains 16 residues. From germline, CDR1 is KGHSH and CDR2 LQKENI. V gave up 3 bases and J gave up 3 bases; unmatched junction bases: 7. This chain's CDR3 is CASSPNPLADYNEQFF. In DNA, the CDR3 is TGTGCCAGCTCACCGAACCCACTAGCGGACTACAATGAGCAGTTCTTC.